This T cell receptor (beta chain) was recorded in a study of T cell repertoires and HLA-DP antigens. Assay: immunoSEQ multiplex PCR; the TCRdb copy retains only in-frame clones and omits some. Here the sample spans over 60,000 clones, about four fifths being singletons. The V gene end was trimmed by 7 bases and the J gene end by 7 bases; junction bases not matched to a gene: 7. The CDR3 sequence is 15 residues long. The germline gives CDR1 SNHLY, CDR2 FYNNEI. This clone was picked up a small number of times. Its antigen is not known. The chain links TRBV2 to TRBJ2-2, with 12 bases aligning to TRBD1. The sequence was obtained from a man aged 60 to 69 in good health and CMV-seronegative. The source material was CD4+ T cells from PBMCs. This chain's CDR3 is CASNLGTGGHGELFF. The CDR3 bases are TGTGCCAGCAACCTCGGGACAGGGGGCCACGGGGAGCTGTTTTTT. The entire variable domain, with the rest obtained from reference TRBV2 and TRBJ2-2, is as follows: EPEVTQTPSHQVTQMGQEVILRCVPISNHLYFYWYRQILGQKVEFLVSFYNNEISEKSEIFDDQFSVERPDGSNFTLKIRSTKLEDSAMYFCASNLGTGGHGELFFGEGSRLTVL.